The clone carrying this TCR beta chain was seen a single time. Its antigen is not identified. It was into CD45RA+ naive and CD45RA-negative memory subsets that the CD4+ cells were split. The data were obtained in a study of shared clonotypes between healthy human individuals. Study-level information: Contributing individuals were a couple of females and a few males aged 18 to 49. Study results and limitations: A reduction in generation probabilities was seen for non-shared clonotypes relative to those shared by all four donors.

Researchers divided each subset's genomic DNA evenly across several immunoSEQ plates. Method: immunoSEQ multiplex PCR; TCRdb's copy keeps in-frame clones and lacks some. The repertoire has 2 million to 2.5 million clones, approximately 95% of them found once; the top ten carry approximately 0.13%. In germline, CDR1 is SGHDN, CDR2 FVKESK. CDR3 size: 15 residues. J gave up 2 bases and V 3 bases, and 5 bases lay outside the gene matches. This sequence was found in a man aged 18-30 years in good health. The chain uses TRBV14 and TRBJ2-5; 8 nucleotides match TRBD2. The specimen sequenced was naive CD4+ T cells sorted from blood. Described subset: CD45RA+ positively selected. The CDR3 region is CASSHAGGRQETQYF. CDR3 coding DNA: TGTGCCAGCAGCCACGCGGGGGGTCGACAAGAGACCCAGTACTTC. Using reference TRBV14 and TRBJ2-5 for the parts outside the CDR3, the full variable domain is EAGVTQFPSHSVIEKGQTVTLRCDPISGHDNLYWYRRVMGKEIKFLLHFVKESKQDESGMPNNRFLAERTGGTYSTLKVQPAELEDSGVYFCASSHAGGRQETQYFGPGTRLLVL.